This TCR beta chain was identified during a study of cytomegalovirus exposure and HLA in healthy donors. Points from the study as a whole: Cytomegalovirus association was listed for about 150 TCR beta chains. Specific recognition of CMV antigens was confirmed in vitro for a few chains (all CMV-associated). Both high specificity and high sensitivity reportedly marked the classifier's diagnosis of cytomegalovirus status.

As concerns this clone: Its antigen is unidentified.

Separate from the approximately 650-subject first cohort, the roughly 120-subject validation cohort was the one that the donors belonged to. Germline loops: CDR1 SGHTA, CDR2 FQGTGA. V was clipped by 5 bases and J by 3 bases, with 16 bases between them. This CDR3 spans 15 amino acids. TCRdb keeps only in-frame clones here, not all; method: immunoSEQ multiplex PCR. The data show about 200,000 clones, roughly 88% seen once. The sequencing input was PBMCs. The chain combines TRBV7-3 with TRBJ1-1; D perhaps matches TRBD1 (5 bases). This clonotype was sampled from a woman younger than 45 in good health and CMV-seropositive. This CDR3 reads CASSLITGGDTEAFF. Here the CDR3 DNA reads TGTGCCAGCAGCCTTATCACAGGAGGGGACACTGAAGCTTTCTTT.